This T cell receptor beta chain was observed in a study of response to subunit inactivated influenza vaccine. J gave up 1 base and V 1 base, and 0 bases lay outside the gene matches. Per the germline V gene, CDR1 is MGHRA and CDR2 is YSYEKL. The CDR3 totals 15 residues. This clonotype occurred a few times. TCRdb re-derived calls from the RT-PCR reads in MiXCR, one entry per CDR3 protein. This table holds fewer than 650,000 distinct CDR3 sequences, 10% to 15% found once. The chain has TRBV4-1 and TRBJ2-1, with 8 bases fitting TRBD2. The starting material was PBMCs from blood, obtained roughly 48 days after vaccination. This TCR derives from a man aged 45-60 years who received an inactivated influenza vaccine. CDR3 DNA sequence: TGCGCCAGCAGCCAAGTAGCGGGATCCTACAATGAGCAGTTCTTC. This codes for CASSQVAGSYNEQFF.